These 20 T cell receptor beta chains share one sample of origin, sequenced in a study of T cells after posttransplantation cyclophosphamide. Measured with immunoSEQ multiplex PCR; TCRdb has only the in-frame clones, and not every one. The record shows roughly 5,400 clones for this sample, with no singletons present. Busulfan-fludarabine conditioning, marrow transplant, and cyclophosphamide on days +3 and +4 were administered. The starting material was PBMCs, obtained 350 to 400 days after allogeneic stem cell transplant with posttransplant cyclophosphamide. Every receptor here comes from a male patient aged 60-69 years who received an allogeneic stem cell transplant from a related donor, was CMV-positive, and had acute GVHD only. Some of the T cells might come from the graft donor.

This clone was detected ten times or more. The chain has TRBV29-1 and TRBJ2-1; possible D gene TRBD2, 6 bases. Trimming cost V 1 base and J 5 bases, with 9 bases left between them. Germline V CDR1 and CDR2: SQVTM, ANQGSEA. There are 13 residues in the CDR3. As DNA, the CDR3 is TGCAGCGTTGAAGTACTAGCCAACAATGAGCAGTTCTTC. Protein sequence: CSVEVLANNEQFF.

This clone occurred many times. The chain joins TRBV5-4 to TRBJ1-3, with 7 bases lining up with TRBD1. The CDR3 loop spans 16 amino acids. Looked up from germline, CDR1 is SGHNT and CDR2 is YYREEE (reference sequence). V was clipped by 0 bases and J by 7 bases; unmatched bases: 10. Here the CDR3 reads CASSLAGTATGNTIYF. In DNA, the CDR3 is TGTGCCAGCAGCTTGGCCGGGACAGCGACGGGGAACACCATATATTTT.

This clone is medium-sized by share. The CDR3 loop is CASSKHPRLAGDNEQFF. The CDR3 DNA is TGTGCCAGTAGTAAACACCCTCGACTAGCGGGAGACAATGAGCAGTTCTTC. This chain connects TRBV19 to TRBJ2-1, with 12 nucleotides matching TRBD2. J was trimmed by 5 bases and V by 4 bases; bases with no gene match: 9. Germline assignment: CDR1 LNHDA and CDR2 SQIVND (reference sequence). This CDR3 has 17 residues.

This clone was counted ten times or more. V and J are TRBV28 and TRBJ2-7; possible D gene TRBD1, 5 bases. CDR1 and CDR2 (germline): MDHEN, SYDVKM. The V end was cut by 1 base, the J end by 2 bases, with 15 bases between. The CDR3 covers 16 residues. The CDR3 spells CASSLYSGQSAYEQYF. CDR3 in DNA: TGTGCCAGCAGTTTATATTCAGGGCAATCGGCCTACGAGCAGTACTTC. The full variable domain, in which reference TRBV28 and TRBJ2-7 provide the parts outside the CDR3, is DVKVTQSSRYLVKRTGEKVFLECVQDMDHENMFWYRQDPGLGLRLIYFSYDVKMKEKGDIPEGYSVSREKKERFSLILESASTNQTSMYLCASSLYSGQSAYEQYFGPGTRLTVT.

This clone was picked up many times. The rearrangement uses TRBV7-2 and TRBJ2-5; 7 bases match TRBD2. Trimming at V came to 1 base and at J to 2 bases, leaving 7 bases not matched to a gene. Germline CDR1 and CDR2: SGHTA and FQGNSA. The CDR3 sequence is 16 residues long. In nucleotides, the CDR3 is TGTGCCAGCAGCTTAGTTCTGGGGGGGGGACAAGAGACCCAGTACTTC. It translates to CASSLVLGGGQETQYF.

In its sample, this clone is medium-sized. The V and J genes are TRBV19 and TRBJ2-1, with a possible D match to TRBD2 (6 bases). The CDR3 has 16 amino acids. Germline V gives CDR1 LNHDA, CDR2 SQIVND (reference sequence). The germline V and J ends were trimmed by 0 bases and 7 bases, with 16 bases remaining between them. CDR3 residues: CASSIDGPGTGNEQFF. CDR3 coding DNA: TGTGCCAGTAGTATAGATGGGCCAGGGACTGGGAATGAGCAGTTCTTC.

This clone was counted at least ten times. This sequence joins TRBV5-1 and TRBJ1-4, with D possibly matching TRBD1 (6 bases). This CDR3 is built from 17 residues. Per germline, CDR1 SGHRS and CDR2 YFSETQ. V was pared by 3 bases and J by 7 bases, with 22 bases between. The CDR3 bases are TGCGCCAGCAGCTCAACAGTAATACAGGGACGATCTGAAAAACTGTTTTTT. Amino acid sequence: CASSSTVIQGRSEKLFF.

This clone has at least ten counts. V is TRBV28 and J is TRBJ2-7; no reliable D call. This CDR3 contains 13 residues. The V end was cut by 1 base, the J end by 2 bases, with 6 bases between. The germline gives CDR1 MDHEN, CDR2 SYDVKM. The CDR3 spells CASSLSSAYEQYF. The CDR3 coding sequence is TGTGCCAGCAGTTTATCCTCCGCCTACGAGCAGTACTTC.

By its share, this clone is large (0.1 to 1%). V and J are TRBV6-5 and TRBJ2-7, with 9 bases aligning to TRBD1. CDR1 and CDR2 from the germline V gene are MNHEY and SVGAGI. V lost 6 bases, J lost 3 bases, and 9 bases stayed unmatched. The CDR3 consists of 15 residues. CDR3 loop: CASSSPGQGDYEQYF. Written as DNA, the CDR3 is TGTGCCAGCAGCTCCCCGGGACAGGGAGACTACGAGCAGTACTTC.

This clone was detected ten times or more. The chain employs TRBV5-5 and TRBJ1-4; no clear D. Trimming removed 4 bases at V and 11 bases at J, with 21 bases between. The CDR3 has 15 amino acids. Germline V lookup: CDR1 SGHKS, CDR2 YYEKEE (reference sequence). DNA for the CDR3: TGTGCCAGCAGCCCCGGACGGGATTTCCTCGAGAAACTGTTTTTT. It translates to CASSPGRDFLEKLFF. The full variable domain, its missing parts supplied by reference TRBV5-5 and TRBJ1-4, is DAGVTQSPTHLIKTRGQQVTLRCSPISGHKSVSWYQQVLGQGPQFIFQYYEKEERGRGNFPDRFSARQFPNYSSELNVNALLLGDSALYLCASSPGRDFLEKLFFGSGTQLSVL.

Ten or more counts support this clone. This rearrangement joins TRBV19 to TRBJ1-2, with 7 bases fitting TRBD1. The CDR3 extends over 13 amino acids. V lost 5 bases and J lost 4; bases outside the gene matches: 4. CDR1 is LNHDA and CDR2 is SQIVND in the germline V gene (reference sequence). The CDR3 is CASSEGQSYGYTF. CDR3 nucleotide sequence: TGTGCCAGTAGTGAGGGACAGAGCTATGGCTACACCTTC.

This clone was counted ten times or more. The genes are TRBV5-1 and TRBJ1-3; D may be TRBD1 (5 bases). The length of the CDR3 is 16 residues. CDR1 is SGHRS, CDR2 YFSETQ, per germline. Between the trimmed V and J ends, which lost 2 bases and 0 bases, there was a span of 12 bases. The chain's CDR3 is CASSLPTGDSGNTIYF. For the CDR3, the DNA is TGCGCCAGCAGCTTACCAACAGGAGACTCTGGAAACACCATATATTTT.

At least ten counts were recorded for this clone. This CDR3 is CAISESSGLAVIYEQYF. The CDR3 nucleotides are TGTGCCATCAGTGAGTCGTCGGGACTAGCGGTTATCTACGAGCAGTACTTC. The chain links TRBV10-3 to TRBJ2-7, with TRBD2 identical over 11 bases. Germline lookup yields CDR1 ENHRY and CDR2 SYGVKD. The V and J ends lost 0 bases and 3 bases, in that order; junction bases with no gene match: 7. CDR3 length: 17 residues.

This clone was detected many times. The chain joins TRBV2 to TRBJ2-3, with TRBD2 matching 13 bases. The J segment lost 3 bases and the V segment lost 6 bases, leaving 3 bases of the junction unmatched. The length of the CDR3 is 15 residues. Germline V gene data show CDR1 as SNHLY and CDR2 as FYNNEI. This CDR3 reads CASRTSGGRTDTQYF. DNA for the CDR3: TGTGCCAGCAGGACTAGCGGGGGGCGGACAGATACGCAGTATTTT. Full variable domain (remainder filled in from reference TRBV2 and TRBJ2-3): EPEVTQTPSHQVTQMGQEVILRCVPISNHLYFYWYRQILGQKVEFLVSFYNNEISEKSEIFDDQFSVERPDGSNFTLKIRSTKLEDSAMYFCASRTSGGRTDTQYFGPGTRLTVL.

This clone was seen repeatedly, ten times or more. The chain employs TRBV6-1 and TRBJ1-5; possible D gene TRBD1, 5 bases. Germline CDR1 reads MNHNS; CDR2 reads SASEGT. CDR3 length: 15 amino acids. V lost 8 bases, J lost 3 bases, and 17 bases lay in between. The chain's CDR3 is CASVYQQGANQPQHF. As DNA, the CDR3 is TGTGCCAGCGTTTACCAACAAGGGGCCAATCAGCCCCAGCATTTT.

In its sample, this clone was seen many times. V is TRBV7-3 and J is TRBJ2-2, with TRBD1 identical over 12 bases. CDR1 and CDR2 (germline): SGHTA, FQGTGA. The CDR3 runs 15 residues. The trim removed 2 bases at V and 7 bases at J, leaving 2 bases unmatched. CDR3 DNA sequence: TGTGCCAGCAGCTTAGGGACAGGGGGCTTCGGGGAGCTGTTTTTT. As protein: CASSLGTGGFGELFF.

The sample holds many counts of this clone. Written as DNA, the CDR3 is TGTGCCAGCAGTTTCGACAGTCCGAGTAGTTACGAGCAGTACTTC. This codes for CASSFDSPSSYEQYF. The chain couples TRBV6-5 to TRBJ2-7, with D maybe TRBD1 (5 bases). V gave up 4 bases and J gave up 4 bases, with 17 bases separating them. The CDR3 consists of 15 residues. CDR1 MNHEY and CDR2 SVGAGI come from the germline V gene.

The table lists this clone with many counts. CDR3 coding DNA: TGTGCCAGCAGCCTTAGGACTAGCGCCACAGATACGCAGTATTTT. It specifies CASSLRTSATDTQYF. The chain carries TRBV11-3 and TRBJ2-3; 9 bases map to TRBD2. Trimming cost V 5 bases and J 2 bases; bases outside gene matches: 5. This CDR3 is 15 amino acids long. CDR1 and CDR2 (germline): SGHNT, YENEEA.

Ten or more counts support this clone. The V call is TRBV5-1, the J call TRBJ2-7; 7 bases fit TRBD1. The ends lost 4 bases at V and 2 bases at J; junction bases unmatched: 3. The CDR3 sequence is 13 residues long. Germline V gives CDR1 SGHRS, CDR2 YFSETQ. CDR3 amino acids: CASSGDSAYEQYF. The CDR3 coding sequence is TGCGCCAGCAGCGGGGACAGTGCCTACGAGCAGTACTTC. Using reference TRBV5-1 and TRBJ2-7 for the parts outside the CDR3, the full variable domain is KAGVTQTPRYLIKTRGQQVTLSCSPISGHRSVSWYQQTPGQGLQFLFEYFSETQRNKGNFPGRFSGRQFSNSRSEMNVSTLELGDSALYLCASSGDSAYEQYFGPGTRLTVT.

By frequency in the sample, this clone is medium-sized. This rearrangement joins TRBV5-4 to TRBJ2-1; the match to TRBD2 covers 7 bases. V was pared by 0 bases and J by 6 bases, with 6 bases of the junction left unmatched. The germline CDR1 and CDR2 sequences are SGHNT and YYREEE (reference sequence). The CDR3 contains 15 residues. CDR3 nucleotides: TGTGCCAGCAGCTTGGGACGGGGGGTTTCCAATGAGCAGTTCTTC. Translating it yields CASSLGRGVSNEQFF.